This record concerns one T cell receptor (beta chain) sequence. Its specificity is unknown. The germline gene is not matched at one end of the junction; a read error may be the cause. This entry is derived from a study of shared clonotypes between healthy human individuals. The study's findings and limits: A handful of donors showed sharing of around 5% of naive CD4 clonotypes.

CDR1 and CDR2 (germline): KGHSH, LQKENI. This CDR3 has 15 residues. Each sorted subset replicate got 200 ng genomic DNA, tens of thousands of genomes. TCRdb's copy holds only in-frame clones and misses some; the assay was immunoSEQ multiplex PCR. The repertoire holds roughly 2.6 million clones, with roughly 92% as singletons. V gene TRBV18 combines with J gene TRBJ2-7; 8 bases fit TRBD2. The sequencing input was naive CD4+ T cells sorted from blood. Subset in this sample: CD45RA+ positively selected. The receptor was derived from a man aged 18 to 29 in good health. The CDR3: CASSAPGLGVNEQYF. The CDR3 DNA follows: TGTGCCAGCTCAGCACCGGGACTAGGAGTTAACGAGCAGTACTTC. Using reference TRBV18 and TRBJ2-7 for the parts outside the CDR3, the full variable domain is NAGVMQNPRHLVRRRGQEARLRCSPMKGHSHVYWYRQLPEEGLKFMVYLQKENIIDESGMPKERFSAEFPKEGPSILRIQQVVRGDSAAYFCASSAPGLGVNEQYFGPGTRLTVT.